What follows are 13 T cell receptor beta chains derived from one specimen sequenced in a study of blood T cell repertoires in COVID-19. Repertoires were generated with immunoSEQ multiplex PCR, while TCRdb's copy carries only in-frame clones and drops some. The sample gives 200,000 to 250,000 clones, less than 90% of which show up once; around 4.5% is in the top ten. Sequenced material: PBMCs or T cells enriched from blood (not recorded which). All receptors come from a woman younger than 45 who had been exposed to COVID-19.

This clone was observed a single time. In DNA, the CDR3 is TGTGCCAGCAGAGTAAGGGGCGGTCCTAGCACAGATACGCAGTATTTT. It specifies CASRVRGGPSTDTQYF. This chain joins TRBV2 and TRBJ2-3; D perhaps matches TRBD1 (5 bases). CDR1 and CDR2 (germline): SNHLY, FYNNEI. Trimming cost V 6 bases and J 0 bases, with 16 bases left between them. This CDR3 is 16 amino acids long.

The CDR3 reads CAGRKTGNYGYTF. In DNA, the CDR3 is TGTGCCGGGAGGAAGACAGGGAACTATGGCTACACCTTC. The chain recombines TRBV19 with TRBJ1-2; 7 nucleotides agree with TRBD1. V lost 11 bases, J lost 2 bases, and 8 bases stayed unmatched. This CDR3 contains 13 residues. The germline V gene has CDR1 LNHDA and CDR2 SQIVND (reference sequence).

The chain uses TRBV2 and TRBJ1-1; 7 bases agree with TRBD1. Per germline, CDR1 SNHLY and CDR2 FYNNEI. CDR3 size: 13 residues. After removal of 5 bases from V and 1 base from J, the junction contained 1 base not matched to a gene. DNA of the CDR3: TGTGCCAGCAGTCAGGGGGAGAACACTGAAGCTTTCTTT. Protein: CASSQGENTEAFF. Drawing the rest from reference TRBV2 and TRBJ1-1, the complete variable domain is EPEVTQTPSHQVTQMGQEVILRCVPISNHLYFYWYRQILGQKVEFLVSFYNNEISEKSEIFDDQFSVERPDGSNFTLKIRSTKLEDSAMYFCASSQGENTEAFFGQGTRLTVV.

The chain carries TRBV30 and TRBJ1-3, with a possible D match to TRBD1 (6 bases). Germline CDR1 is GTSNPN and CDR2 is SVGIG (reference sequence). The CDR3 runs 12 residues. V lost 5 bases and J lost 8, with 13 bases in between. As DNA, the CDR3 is TGTGCCTGGGGGTTCGAGGGGGACACCATATATTTT. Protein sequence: CAWGFEGDTIYF.

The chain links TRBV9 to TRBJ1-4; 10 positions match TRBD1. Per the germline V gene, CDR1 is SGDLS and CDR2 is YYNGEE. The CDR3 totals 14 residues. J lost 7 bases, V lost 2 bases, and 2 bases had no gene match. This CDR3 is CASSVGTGAEKLFF. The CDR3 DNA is TGTGCCAGCAGCGTGGGGACAGGGGCTGAAAAACTGTTTTTT.

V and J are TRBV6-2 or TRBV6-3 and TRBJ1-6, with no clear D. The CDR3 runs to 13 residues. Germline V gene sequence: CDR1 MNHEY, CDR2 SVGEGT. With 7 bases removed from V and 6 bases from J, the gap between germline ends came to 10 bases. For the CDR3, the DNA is TGTGCCAGCACCCCGCGCATTAATTCACCCCTCCACTTT. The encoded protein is CASTPRINSPLHF.

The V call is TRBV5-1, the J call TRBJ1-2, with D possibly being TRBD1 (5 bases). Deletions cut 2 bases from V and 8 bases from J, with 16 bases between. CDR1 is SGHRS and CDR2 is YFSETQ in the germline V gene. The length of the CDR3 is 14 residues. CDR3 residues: CASSLGHLTDGYTF. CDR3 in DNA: TGCGCCAGCAGCTTAGGACACCTAACCGACGGCTACACCTTC.

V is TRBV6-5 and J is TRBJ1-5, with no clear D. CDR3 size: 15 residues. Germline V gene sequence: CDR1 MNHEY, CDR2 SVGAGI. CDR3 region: CASCGSTYSNQPQHF. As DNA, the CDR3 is TGTGCAAGCTGCGGGTCTACGTATAGCAATCAGCCCCAGCATTTT.

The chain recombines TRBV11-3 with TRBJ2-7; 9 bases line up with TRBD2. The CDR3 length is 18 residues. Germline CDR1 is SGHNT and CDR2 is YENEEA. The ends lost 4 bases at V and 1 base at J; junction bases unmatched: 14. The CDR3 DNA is TGTGCCAGCAGCTCAAGGTCACTGGGGAGCGGGGGGTCCTACGAGCAGTACTTC. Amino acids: CASSSRSLGSGGSYEQYF.

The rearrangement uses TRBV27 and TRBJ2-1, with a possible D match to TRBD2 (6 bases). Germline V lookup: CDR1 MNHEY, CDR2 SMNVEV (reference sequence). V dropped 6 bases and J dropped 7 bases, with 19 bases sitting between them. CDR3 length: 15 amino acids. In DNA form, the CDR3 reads TGTGCCAGCAGATTTCTGGGGGGTTTGTTGAATGAGCAGTTCTTC. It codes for CASRFLGGLLNEQFF.

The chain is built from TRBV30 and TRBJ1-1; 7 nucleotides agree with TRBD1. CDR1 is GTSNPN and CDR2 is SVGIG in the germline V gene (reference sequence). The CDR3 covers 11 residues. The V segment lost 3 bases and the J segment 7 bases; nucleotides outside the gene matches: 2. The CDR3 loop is CAWRGQIEAFF. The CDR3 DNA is TGTGCCTGGAGGGGACAGATTGAAGCTTTCTTT.

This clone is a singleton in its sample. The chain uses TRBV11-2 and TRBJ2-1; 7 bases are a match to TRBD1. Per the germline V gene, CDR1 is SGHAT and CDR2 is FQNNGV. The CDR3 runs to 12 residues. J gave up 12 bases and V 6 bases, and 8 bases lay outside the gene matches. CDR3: CASRDRTPAQFF. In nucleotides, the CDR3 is TGTGCCAGCAGGGACAGGACACCGGCGCAGTTCTTC.

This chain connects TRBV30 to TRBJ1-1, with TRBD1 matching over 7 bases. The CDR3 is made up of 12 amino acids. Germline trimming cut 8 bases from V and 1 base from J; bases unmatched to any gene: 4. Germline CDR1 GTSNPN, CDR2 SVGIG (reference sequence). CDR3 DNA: TGTGCCGGTGACAGGGAGAACACTGAAGCTTTCTTT. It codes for CAGDRENTEAFF.